This T cell receptor (beta chain) was retrieved from a study of blood T cell repertoires in COVID-19. Per germline, CDR1 SGHTS and CDR2 YDEGEE. Trimming took 1 base from V and 0 from J, leaving 5 bases between them. This CDR3 has 14 amino acids. This clone has a count of ten or more. Using immunoSEQ multiplex PCR, the repertoire was profiled, and TCRdb retains in-frame clones only, with some absent. The sample holds fewer than 300,000 clones; about 89% are singletons and the top ten take over 7.5%. The sequence derives from a man aged 40-49 years who had recovered from COVID-19. The sample taken for sequencing was PBMCs or T cells enriched from blood (not recorded which). The J gene is TRBJ1-5, the V gene TRBV5-8; D gene ambiguous. This chain's CDR3 is CASSLTDSNQPQHF. DNA for the CDR3: TGTGCCAGCAGCTTGACAGATAGCAATCAGCCCCAGCATTTT. Full variable domain (rest looked up from reference TRBV5-8 and TRBJ1-5): EAGVTQSPTHLIKTRGQQATLRCSPISGHTSVYWYQQALGLGLQFLLWYDEGEERNRGNFPPRFSGRQFPNYSSELNVNALELEDSALYLCASSLTDSNQPQHFGDGTRLSIL.